This TCR beta chain is from a study of control samples from healthy donors and cancer patients. CDR3 size: 12 residues. Germline V gene data show CDR1 as MNHEY and CDR2 as SVGAGI. Trimming took 8 bases from V and 0 from J, leaving 8 bases between them. Repertoires were generated with immunoSEQ multiplex PCR, while TCRdb's copy carries only in-frame clones and drops some. Here the sample spans under 150,000 clones, approximately 90% being singletons. Material: blood. V gene TRBV6-5 combines with J gene TRBJ2-7; no definite D call. The receptor's source is a woman aged 70-85 years in good health. The CDR3 nucleotides read TGTGCCAGCCCAGCGTCCTCCTACGAGCAGTACTTC. It specifies CASPASSYEQYF.